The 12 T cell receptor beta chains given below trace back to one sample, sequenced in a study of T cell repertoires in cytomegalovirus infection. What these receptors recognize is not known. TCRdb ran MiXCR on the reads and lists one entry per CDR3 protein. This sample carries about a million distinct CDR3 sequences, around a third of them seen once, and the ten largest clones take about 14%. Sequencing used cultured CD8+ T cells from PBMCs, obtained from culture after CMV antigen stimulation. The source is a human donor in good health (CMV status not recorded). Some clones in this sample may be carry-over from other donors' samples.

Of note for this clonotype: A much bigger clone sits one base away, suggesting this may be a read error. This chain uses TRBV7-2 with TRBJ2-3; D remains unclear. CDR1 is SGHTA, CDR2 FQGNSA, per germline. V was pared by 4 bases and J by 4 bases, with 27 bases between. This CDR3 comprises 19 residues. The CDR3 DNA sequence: TGTGCCAGCAGCTCCCATCCCTCGTGGGCTGGGAAAGAGGCAGATACGCAGTATTTT. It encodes CASSSHPSWAGKEADTQYF.

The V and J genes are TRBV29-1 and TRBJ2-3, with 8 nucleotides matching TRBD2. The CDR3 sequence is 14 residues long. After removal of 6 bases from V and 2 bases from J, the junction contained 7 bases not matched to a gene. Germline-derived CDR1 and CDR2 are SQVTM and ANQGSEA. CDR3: CSVNGLAPTDTQYF. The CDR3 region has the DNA TGCAGCGTGAATGGACTAGCTCCCACAGATACGCAGTATTTT.

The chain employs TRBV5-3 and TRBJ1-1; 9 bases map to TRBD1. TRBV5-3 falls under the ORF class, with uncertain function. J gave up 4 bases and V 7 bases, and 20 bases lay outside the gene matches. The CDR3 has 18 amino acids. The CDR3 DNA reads TGTGCCAGAGCGTTTACGACATTTGGGACAGGGAAGATCACTGAAGCTTTCTTT. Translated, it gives CARAFTTFGTGKITEAFF.

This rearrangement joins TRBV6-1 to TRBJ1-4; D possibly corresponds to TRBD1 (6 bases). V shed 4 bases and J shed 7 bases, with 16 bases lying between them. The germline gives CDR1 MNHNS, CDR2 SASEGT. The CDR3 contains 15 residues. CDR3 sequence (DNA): TGTGCCAGCAGTGTGCCTCGACAGGTTTTTGAAAAACTGTTTTTT. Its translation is CASSVPRQVFEKLFF.

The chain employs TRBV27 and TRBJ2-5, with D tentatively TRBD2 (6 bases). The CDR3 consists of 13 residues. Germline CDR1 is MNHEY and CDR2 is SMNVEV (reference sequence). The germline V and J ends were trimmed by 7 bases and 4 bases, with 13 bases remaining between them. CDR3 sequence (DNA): TGTGCCAGCACCCCCCCGGGGGTAGAGACCCAGTACTTC. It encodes CASTPPGVETQYF.

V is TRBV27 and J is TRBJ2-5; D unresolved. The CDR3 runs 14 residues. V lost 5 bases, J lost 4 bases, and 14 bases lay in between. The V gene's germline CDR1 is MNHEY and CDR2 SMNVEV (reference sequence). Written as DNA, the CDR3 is TGTGCCAGCAGTACCGACATTCTCCGAGAGACCCAGTACTTC. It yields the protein CASSTDILRETQYF.

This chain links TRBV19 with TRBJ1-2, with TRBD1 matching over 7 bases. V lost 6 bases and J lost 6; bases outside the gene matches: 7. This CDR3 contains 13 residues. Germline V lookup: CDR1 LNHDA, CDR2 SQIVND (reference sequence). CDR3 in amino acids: CASSPTGSHGYTF. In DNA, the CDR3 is TGTGCCAGTAGCCCGACAGGGAGCCATGGCTACACCTTC.

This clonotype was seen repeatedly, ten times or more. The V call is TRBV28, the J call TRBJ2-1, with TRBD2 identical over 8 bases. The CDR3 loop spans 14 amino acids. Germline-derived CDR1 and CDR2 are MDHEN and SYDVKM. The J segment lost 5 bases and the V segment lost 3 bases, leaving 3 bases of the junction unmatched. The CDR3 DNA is TGTGCCAGCAGTTTTCGGCGGGGGGACAATGAGCAGTTCTTC. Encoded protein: CASSFRRGDNEQFF.

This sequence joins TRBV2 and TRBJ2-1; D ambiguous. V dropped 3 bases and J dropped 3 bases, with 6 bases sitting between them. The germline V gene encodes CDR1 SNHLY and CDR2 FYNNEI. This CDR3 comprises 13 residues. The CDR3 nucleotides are TGTGCCAGCAGTGAGGGCCACTACAATGAGCAGTTCTTC. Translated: CASSEGHYNEQFF.

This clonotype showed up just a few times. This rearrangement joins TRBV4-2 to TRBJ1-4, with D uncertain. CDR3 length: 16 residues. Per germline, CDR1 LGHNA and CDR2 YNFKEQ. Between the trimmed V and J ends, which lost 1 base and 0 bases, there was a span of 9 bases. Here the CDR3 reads CASSQVGTATNEKLFF. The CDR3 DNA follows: TGTGCCAGCAGCCAAGTTGGAACCGCAACTAATGAAAAACTGTTTTTT.

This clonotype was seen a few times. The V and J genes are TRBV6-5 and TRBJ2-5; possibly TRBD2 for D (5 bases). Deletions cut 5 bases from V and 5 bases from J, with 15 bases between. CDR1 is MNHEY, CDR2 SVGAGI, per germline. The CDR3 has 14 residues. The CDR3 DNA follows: TGTGCCAGCAGTACGGGATTAATAGGGGAGACCCAGTACTTC. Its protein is CASSTGLIGETQYF.

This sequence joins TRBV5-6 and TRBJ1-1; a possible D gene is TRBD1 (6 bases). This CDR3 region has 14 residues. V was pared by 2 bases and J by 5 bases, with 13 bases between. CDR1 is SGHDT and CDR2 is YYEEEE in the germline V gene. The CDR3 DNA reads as TGTGCCAGCAGCTTTACACAGGGCCAGACTGAAGCTTTCTTT. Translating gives CASSFTQGQTEAFF.